This T cell receptor beta chain was observed in a study of blood T cell repertoires in COVID-19. Study-level information: Acute-phase and convalescent COVID-19 samples originated in the United States, Italy and Spain.

Source study methods: Scientists estimated how many nucleated cells there were by amplifying reference gene primers. The assay was immunoSEQ multiplex PCR, and TCRdb's table has in-frame clones only and misses some. That table is the source of V, J and clone size, and D and trimming were worked out from the DNA. The sample holds under 500,000 clones; 75% to 90% are singletons and the top ten take around 4.5%. V shed 5 bases and J shed 3 bases, with 19 bases lying between them. The CDR3 consists of 16 residues. The germline gives CDR1 SGHTA, CDR2 FQGTGA. The chain carries TRBV7-3 and TRBJ1-2; maybe TRBD1 (5 bases). The sequenced material came from peripheral blood. The sequence was collected from a woman in her 30s with acute or convalescent COVID-19. The CDR3 is CASSRQTPGLYYGYTF. The CDR3 coding sequence is TGTGCCAGCAGCCGACAGACCCCAGGATTGTACTATGGCTACACCTTC.